This T cell receptor beta chain appears in the sequencing data of a study of T cells after yellow fever vaccination. A single record per CDR3 protein comes from TCRdb applying MiXCR to the 5' RACE reads. Of some 350,000 distinct CDR3 sequences detected, approximately 6% appear once; the ten largest clones hold approximately 15%. In germline, CDR1 is SGHRS, CDR2 YFSETQ. The V gene end was trimmed by 4 bases and the J gene end by 1 base; junction bases not matched to a gene: 7. The length of the CDR3 is 16 residues. This clonotype was seen repeatedly, ten times or more. The antigen is not known. Study-level points and caveats: On re-exposure, the response was weaker but peaked faster, at day 5 versus 15. Just a small share of clonotypes turned up in the CD4 compartment as well as the CD8 compartment.

This clonotype was obtained from a man aged 25 to 45 who received the YFV17D yellow fever vaccine. This rearrangement joins TRBV5-1 to TRBJ2-7, with 11 bases fitting TRBD2. The sample was PBMCs, taken 5 days after the yellow fever booster vaccination. The CDR3: CASSPPGTSGSYEQYF. In DNA form, the CDR3 reads TGCGCCAGCAGCCCCCCCGGGACTAGCGGTTCCTACGAGCAGTACTTC.